This TCR beta chain originates from a study of cytomegalovirus exposure and HLA in healthy donors. Comment on this clone: The antigen is not known.

This PCR relied on a set of 60 Vbeta primers and 13 Jbeta primers. The protocol was immunoSEQ multiplex PCR, while the TCRdb copy is restricted to in-frame clones and leaves out a portion. The table has some 100,000 clones, roughly 70% seen once. Broader study findings: Being productive about 87% or about 30% of the time was typical of most TCR beta V segments in an earlier analysis.

Unrecorded immune exposures were likely, despite nominal health at sampling. The CDR3 spans 15 residues. The V gene lost 1 base and the J gene lost 1 base, with 8 bases spanning the gap. Germline CDR1 LNHDA, CDR2 SQIVND (reference sequence). Sequenced sample: PBMCs. This clonotype originated in a woman aged 70-85 years in good health and CMV-seropositive. The rearrangement uses TRBV19 and TRBJ1-5, with D possibly being TRBD1 (5 bases). CDR3 DNA sequence: TGTGCCAGTAGTATAGGCCAGGGCAGCAATCAGCCCCAGCATTTT. It yields the protein CASSIGQGSNQPQHF.